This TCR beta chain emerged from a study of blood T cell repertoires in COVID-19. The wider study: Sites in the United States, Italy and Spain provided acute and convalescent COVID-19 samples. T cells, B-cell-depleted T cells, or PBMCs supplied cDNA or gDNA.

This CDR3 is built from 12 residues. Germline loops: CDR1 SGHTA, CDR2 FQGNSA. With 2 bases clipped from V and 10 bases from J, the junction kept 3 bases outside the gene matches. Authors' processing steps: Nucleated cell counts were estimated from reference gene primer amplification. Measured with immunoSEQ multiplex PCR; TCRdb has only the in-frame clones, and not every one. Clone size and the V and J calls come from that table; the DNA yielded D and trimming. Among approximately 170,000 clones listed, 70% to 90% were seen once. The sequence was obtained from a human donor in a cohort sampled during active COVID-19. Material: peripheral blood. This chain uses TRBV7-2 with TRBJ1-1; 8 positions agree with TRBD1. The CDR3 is CASSLFQGAAFF. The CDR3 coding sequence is TGTGCCAGCAGCTTATTCCAGGGGGCAGCTTTCTTT.